The 2 T cell receptor beta chains below all came from one sample that was sequenced in a study of CXCR3-negative and CXCR3-positive naive CD8 T cells. The study, taken as a whole, reports: When CXCR3-positive naive cells were set against CXCR3-negative naive cells, the former had more hydrophobic TRB CDR3s.

Their recognized antigens are unknown. The libraries of TRB cDNA were constructed through 5' RACE using UMI labels. TCRdb re-called the 5' RACE reads and shows each CDR3 protein once, DNA omitted. This repertoire includes approximately 130,000 distinct CDR3 sequences. Sequencing input: naive CXCR3+ CD8+ T cells from blood. Subset indicated: CD45RO-CCR7+CD27+CD95- naive CD8+ T cells expressing CXCR3 (TNR3+). These receptors all come from a human donor in good health. Some clones in this sample may be carry-over from other donors' samples.

The genes are TRBV5-8 and TRBJ2-3; TCRdb gives TRBD2 as the D gene, but with no DNA this cannot be confirmed. The CDR3 length is 16 residues. Germline V CDR1 and CDR2: SGHTS, YDEGEE. This CDR3 reads CASSFLAGGPRDTQYF.

J is TRBJ1-5 and V is TRBV2; the TCRdb call, TRBD1, lacks DNA for checking. Germline CDR1 and CDR2: SNHLY and FYNNEI. The CDR3 sequence is 15 residues long. CDR3 amino acids: CASRKGALTNQPQHF.